This TCR beta chain originates from a study of cytomegalovirus exposure and HLA in healthy donors. Overall study context: Ancestry clustering placed about four fifths of roughly 410 genotyped donors in the Caucasian-associated cluster.

Notes on the study in general: Another analysis was done later, and it associated 17,000 or so TCR beta sequences with HLA alleles at 0.05 false discovery rate. According to an earlier analysis, most TCR beta V segments yielded productive rearrangements about 90% or about 30% of the time. Analyzed later, most CMV-associated TCR beta chains appeared HLA-restricted.

PCR amplification relied on 60 Vbeta primers (plus 13 Jbeta primers). Sequencing was performed with immunoSEQ multiplex PCR; in TCRdb, only in-frame clones are kept and a portion is missing. The repertoire holds about 130,000 clones, with 65% to 85% as singletons. This clone was recorded many times. The antigen is undetermined. V shed 2 bases, J shed 6 bases, and the junction held 12 bases outside the gene matches. The CDR3 consists of 17 residues. Germline CDR1 SGHNT, CDR2 YYREEE (reference sequence). The receptor's source is a man aged 50-59 years in good health and CMV-seronegative. V gene TRBV5-4 combines with J gene TRBJ2-3, with 10 bases aligning to TRBD2. Sequencing was performed on PBMCs. The DNA of the CDR3 is TGTGCCAGCAGCTTCCTTAGCGGGAGGCACATGACGGATACGCAGTATTTT. It is translated as CASSFLSGRHMTDTQYF.